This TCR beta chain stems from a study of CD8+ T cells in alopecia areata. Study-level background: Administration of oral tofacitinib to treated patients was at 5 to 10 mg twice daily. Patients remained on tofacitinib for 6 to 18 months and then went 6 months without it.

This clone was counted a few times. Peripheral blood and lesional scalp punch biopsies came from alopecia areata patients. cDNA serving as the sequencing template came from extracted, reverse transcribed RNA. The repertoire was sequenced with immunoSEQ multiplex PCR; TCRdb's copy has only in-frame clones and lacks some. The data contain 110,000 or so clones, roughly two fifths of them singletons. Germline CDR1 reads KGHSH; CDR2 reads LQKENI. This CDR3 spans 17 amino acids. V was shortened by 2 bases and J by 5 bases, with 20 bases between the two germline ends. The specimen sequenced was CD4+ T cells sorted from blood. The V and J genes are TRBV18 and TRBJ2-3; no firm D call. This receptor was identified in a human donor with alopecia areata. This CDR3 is CASSPGVSAILGDTQYF. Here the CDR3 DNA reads TGTGCCAGCTCACCAGGGGTTTCGGCGATCCTGGGAGATACGCAGTATTTT.